The clone carrying this T cell receptor beta chain was counted at least ten times. Antigen unknown. Per the original data handling: Building a distant-metastasis classifier for papillary thyroid cancer drew on CDR3 differences across clinicopathological groups. TCRdb re-clonotyped the PCR reads via MiXCR. TCRdb assigned the V and J calls; the authors' analysis was not used. The sample has about 31,000 clones; about 18% are singletons. Germline-derived CDR1 and CDR2 are MNHEY and SVGEGT. This CDR3 spans 14 amino acids. Trimming removed 8 bases from V and 1 base from J, with 14 bases in between. Every patient was untreated before thyroid surgery. These data belong to a study of metastatic and nonmetastatic thyroid tumors. Overall study: Thyroid patients, malignant and benign, had repertoires compared across blood and tumor or nodule tissue. Study-wide findings and caveats: Reports indicated that malignant thyroid tumors showed significantly higher TCR beta diversity than benign nodules did, in blood and tumor.

The chain uses TRBV6-2 or TRBV6-3 and TRBJ1-1; maybe TRBD1 (5 bases). Sequenced sample: blood. The clonotype was recovered from a female donor with papillary thyroid cancer or a benign thyroid nodule (not recorded which). Some clones in this sample may be carry-over from other donors' samples. The chain's CDR3 is CASLKQGKNTEAFF. The CDR3 bases are TGTGCCAGCCTGAAGCAGGGTAAGAACACTGAAGCTTTCTTT.